What follows are 18 T cell receptor beta chains derived from one specimen sequenced in a study of blood T cells in healthy people across ages. Combining a sample-barcoded 5' primer with a J-beta primer mix, a second PCR ran for roughly 7 to 12 cycles. Each CDR3 protein is one row after TCRdb ran MiXCR on the 5' RACE reads. The sample contains roughly 560,000 distinct CDR3 sequences, approximately 25% of which appear only once. These sequences were also reported in another study, on T cells of mothers and their children.

The sample was blood. These receptors were collected from a boy younger than 18 in good health.

CDR3 amino acids: CASSSGGAFGEQFF. The DNA of the CDR3 is TGTGCCAGCAGTAGCGGGGGGGCCTTCGGTGAGCAGTTCTTC. The chain recombines TRBV5-5 with TRBJ2-1; 11 nucleotides align to TRBD2. The germline gives CDR1 SGHKS, CDR2 YYEKEE (reference sequence). The CDR3 length is 14 residues. Germline trimming cut 5 bases from V and 9 bases from J; bases unmatched to any gene: 7.

In its sample, this clonotype was seen a few times. Written as DNA, the CDR3 is TGCAGCGCCTCCCGCAGGGGAGGCAATGAGCAGTTCTTC. Translation: CSASRRGGNEQFF. This rearrangement joins TRBV29-1 to TRBJ2-5; D is tentatively TRBD1 or TRBD2 (6 bases each). Judging by the DNA end, TRBJ2-1 fits better; the J call may be wrong. This CDR3 is 13 amino acids long. From germline, CDR1 is SQVTM and CDR2 ANQGSEA.

This clonotype was seen a few times. The V gene is TRBV4-3, the J gene TRBJ2-5, with D maybe TRBD2 (7 bases). The V end was cut by 1 base, the J end by 7 bases, with 13 bases between. The germline gives CDR1 LGHNA, CDR2 YSLEER. CDR3 length equals 14 residues. The CDR3 region is CASSQGGGAGTQYF. CDR3 DNA sequence: TGCGCCAGCAGCCAAGGAGGGGGGGCCGGGACCCAGTACTTC.

In nucleotides, the CDR3 is TGTGCCACCAGTGACCCCTCACAGGGACAGGGGGACTATGGCTACACCTTC. It codes for CATSDPSQGQGDYGYTF. J is TRBJ1-2 and V is TRBV24-1; 11 nucleotides line up with TRBD1. Germline values: CDR1 KGHDR, CDR2 SFDVKD. The CDR3 consists of 17 residues. The ends lost 4 bases at V and 3 bases at J; junction bases unmatched: 9.

This clonotype was observed a few times. The chain recombines TRBV6-1 with TRBJ2-3, with D possibly matching TRBD2 (6 bases). Germline assignment: CDR1 MNHNS and CDR2 SASEGT. CDR3 length equals 17 residues. Trimming pared 6 bases from V and 1 base from J, leaving 20 bases between. The CDR3 protein is CASSGAGRLSRTDTQYF. The CDR3 DNA reads TGTGCCAGCAGCGGAGCGGGCCGATTAAGTCGCACAGATACGCAGTATTTT.

Written as DNA, the CDR3 is TGTGCCAGCAGCTTAGGCCCGGGACGGAATGAGCAGTTCTTC. Translation gives CASSLGPGRNEQFF. V is TRBV7-2 and J is TRBJ2-1; D is tentatively TRBD1 or TRBD2 (5 bases each). V was shortened by 1 base and J by 7 bases, with 11 bases between the two germline ends. This CDR3 has 14 residues. Germline CDR1 SGHTA, CDR2 FQGNSA.

This clonotype turned up a few times. The rearrangement links TRBV9 to TRBJ2-7, with 8 bases aligning to TRBD1. Looked up from germline, CDR1 is SGDLS and CDR2 is YYNGEE. V lost 3 bases and J lost 6; bases outside the gene matches: 2. The CDR3 spans 12 residues. The CDR3, as DNA: TGTGCCAGCAGCGACGACAGGGGCGAGCAGTACTTC. It codes for CASSDDRGEQYF. Full variable domain (remainder filled in from reference TRBV9 and TRBJ2-7): DSGVTQTPKHLITATGQRVTLRCSPRSGDLSVYWYQQSLDQGLQFLIQYYNGEERAKGNILERFSAQQFPDLHSELNLSSLELGDSALYFCASSDDRGEQYFGPGTRLTVT.

This chain connects TRBV15 to TRBJ2-1; 14 positions match TRBD2. The CDR3 length is 17 residues. From germline, CDR1 is LNHNV and CDR2 YYDKDF (reference sequence). V dropped 8 bases and J dropped 0; count of bases not matched to a gene: 6. The CDR3 spells CATRWTSGGNSYNEQFF. CDR3 DNA: TGTGCCACCCGCTGGACTAGCGGGGGGAACTCCTACAATGAGCAGTTCTTC.

This chain connects TRBV12-3 or TRBV12-4 to TRBJ2-1; 8 bases agree with TRBD2. V lost 6 bases, J lost 4 bases, and 2 bases stayed unmatched. This CDR3 is 13 amino acids long. In DNA, the CDR3 is TGTGCCAGCAGCGGGACTAGGTACAATGAGCAGTTCTTC. Translating gives CASSGTRYNEQFF.

This clonotype was observed at least ten times. At one end, the junction sequence differs from germline, possibly due to a read error. This chain joins TRBV7-2 and TRBJ2-7; 8 bases map to TRBD2. Germline-derived CDR1 and CDR2 are SGHTA and FQGNSA. The CDR3 consists of 14 residues. The CDR3 DNA reads TGTGCCAGCAGCCTAGCTAGCGGGTCCTACGAGCAGTACTTC. This translates into CASSLASGSYEQYF.

The chain couples TRBV20-1 to TRBJ2-5, with 10 nucleotides matching TRBD2. The J call may be in error: the DNA end matches TRBJ2-7 better. Germline assignment: CDR1 DFQATT and CDR2 SNEGSKA (reference sequence). This CDR3 has 14 residues. CDR3 sequence reads: CSARDKTSGNEQYF. The CDR3 nucleotides are TGCAGTGCTAGAGATAAAACTAGCGGGAACGAGCAGTACTTC.

This clonotype was seen a handful of times. This chain joins TRBV11-2 and TRBJ1-4, with D possibly matching TRBD1 (5 bases). Germline values: CDR1 SGHAT, CDR2 FQNNGV. Trimming removed 2 bases from V and 6 bases from J, with 16 bases in between. The CDR3 totals 16 residues. The CDR3 here is CASSLSSQGSDEKLFF. In DNA, the CDR3 is TGTGCCAGCAGCTTATCGTCGCAGGGTAGTGATGAAAAACTGTTTTTT.

The table lists this clonotype with a count of one. The chain has TRBV6-5 and TRBJ2-7, with 7 bases fitting TRBD1. This CDR3 comprises 14 residues. The trim removed 0 bases at V and 6 bases at J, leaving 5 bases unmatched. Germline-derived CDR1 and CDR2 are MNHEY and SVGAGI. CDR3 sequence: CASSYSNTGVEQYF. The DNA of the CDR3 is TGTGCCAGCAGTTACTCGAATACAGGGGTCGAGCAGTACTTC.

The V and J genes are TRBV21-1 and TRBJ2-7; TRBD2, the D gene given by the table, was not confirmed from the DNA. TRBV21-1 is a documented pseudogene. This CDR3 region has 17 residues. Written as DNA, the CDR3 is TGTGCCAGCAGCCCGTTGTTGACTAGCGGGGGGGCCTACGAGCAGTACTTC. It codes for CASSPLLTSGGAYEQYF.

This clonotype came up a few times. The gene calls are TRBV4-3 and TRBJ2-7; the D gene is possibly TRBD1 (6 bases). V was trimmed by 1 base and J by 3 bases, leaving 13 bases between them. Germline V CDR1 and CDR2: LGHNA, YSLEER. CDR3 size: 15 residues. The CDR3 loop reads CASSQAPGARYEQYF. The DNA of the CDR3 is TGCGCCAGCAGCCAAGCCCCAGGGGCCCGCTACGAGCAGTACTTC.

The sample holds a few counts of this clonotype. The chain couples TRBV7-2 to TRBJ2-7; the match to TRBD2 covers 8 bases. Per the germline V gene, CDR1 is SGHTA and CDR2 is FQGNSA. V gave up 3 bases and J gave up 6 bases; unmatched junction bases: 7. This CDR3 comprises 14 residues. CDR3 sequence: CASSLGAGGLEQYF. In DNA, the CDR3 is TGTGCCAGCAGCTTGGGTGCGGGAGGACTCGAGCAGTACTTC.

The genes are TRBV7-9 and TRBJ2-5, with D possibly matching TRBD2 (6 bases). The tail of the sequence fits TRBJ2-7 better, so the J call may be wrong. The CDR3 contains 17 residues. The V gene's germline CDR1 is SEHNR and CDR2 FQNEAQ (reference sequence). The CDR3 coding sequence is TGTGCCAGCACCTCAGCTTATCCCGGGACTGACTCCTACGAGCAGTACTTC. Translated, it gives CASTSAYPGTDSYEQYF.

This clonotype was counted only a few times. This sequence joins TRBV29-1 and TRBJ2-5; possibly TRBD2 for D (5 bases). The CDR3 is 10 residues long. Trimming left V 5 bases short and J 5 bases short, with 6 bases between. Germline V lookup: CDR1 SQVTM, CDR2 ANQGSEA. This CDR3 reads CSVPGETQYF. CDR3 coding DNA: TGCAGCGTTCCGGGGGAGACCCAGTACTTC.